Following are 24 T cell receptor beta chains from one sample sequenced in a study of cytomegalovirus exposure and HLA in healthy donors. PCR involved 60 Vbeta and 13 Jbeta primers. Measured with immunoSEQ multiplex PCR; TCRdb has only the in-frame clones, and not every one. Recorded for this sample: over 100,000 clones. The sample comprised PBMCs. The receptors stem from a man aged 35 to 55 in good health and CMV-seropositive.

This chain joins TRBV5-1 and TRBJ2-7; D perhaps matches TRBD2 (6 bases). Germline CDR1 and CDR2: SGHRS and YFSETQ. The CDR3 is made up of 14 amino acids. V lost 2 bases and J lost 2, with 11 bases in between. The CDR3 DNA reads TGCGCCAGCAGCTTTCGGGAGCTTACCTACGAGCAGTACTTC. This codes for CASSFRELTYEQYF.

The chain links TRBV10-3 to TRBJ1-2; 8 bases are a match to TRBD1. J lost 2 bases, V lost 2 bases, and 7 bases had no gene match. CDR3 length equals 16 residues. CDR1 is ENHRY and CDR2 is SYGVKD in the germline V gene. The CDR3 sequence: CAISEARQGWNYGYTF. DNA for the CDR3: TGTGCCATCAGTGAGGCCCGACAGGGGTGGAACTATGGCTACACCTTC.

The gene calls are TRBV2 and TRBJ2-7; 7 positions match TRBD1. Trimming cost V 10 bases and J 0 bases; bases outside gene matches: 12. The germline gives CDR1 SNHLY, CDR2 FYNNEI. The CDR3 totals 15 residues. Here the CDR3 DNA reads TGTGCCACTCACTCCGGGACAGCAAACTCCTACGAGCAGTACTTC. Amino acids: CATHSGTANSYEQYF.

This chain connects TRBV27 to TRBJ2-7; the match to TRBD1 covers 11 bases. V gave up 3 bases and J gave up 6 bases; unmatched junction bases: 4. Germline V gene data show CDR1 as MNHEY and CDR2 as SMNVEV (reference sequence). The CDR3 extends over 14 amino acids. This chain's CDR3 is CASSFAGQGVEQYF. CDR3 nucleotide sequence: TGTGCCAGCAGTTTCGCGGGACAGGGGGTCGAGCAGTACTTC.

The chain couples TRBV2 to TRBJ1-3; D is uncertain. V lost 2 bases and J lost 0, with 8 bases in between. This CDR3 contains 15 residues. Germline CDR1 and CDR2: SNHLY and FYNNEI. CDR3 bases: TGTGCCAGCAGTGAACAGGCAAGCTCTGGAAACACCATATATTTT. This sequence encodes CASSEQASSGNTIYF.

The V and J genes are TRBV7-9 and TRBJ2-2; 10 bases align to TRBD1. Germline trimming cut 5 bases from V and 7 bases from J; bases unmatched to any gene: 10. This CDR3 spans 16 amino acids. CDR1 SEHNR and CDR2 FQNEAQ come from the germline V gene (reference sequence). The CDR3 sequence is CASSQTSGQGIGELFF. As DNA, the CDR3 is TGTGCCAGCAGCCAAACGTCGGGACAGGGGATCGGGGAGCTGTTTTTT. Full variable domain (outside the CDR3, taken from reference TRBV7-9 and TRBJ2-2): DTGVSQNPRHKITKRGQNVTFRCDPISEHNRLYWYRQTLGQGPEFLTYFQNEAQLEKSRLLSDRFSAERPKGSFSTLEIQRTEQGDSAMYLCASSQTSGQGIGELFFGEGSRLTVL.

The rearrangement joins TRBV7-8 to TRBJ2-7; D is undetermined. Trimming took 3 bases from V and 4 from J, leaving 16 bases between them. CDR1 SGHVS and CDR2 FQNEAQ come from the germline V gene. The CDR3 contains 15 residues. DNA of the CDR3: TGTGCCAGCAGCTTGGCCGAATATCCCCCTTACGAGCAGTACTTC. Its protein is CASSLAEYPPYEQYF.

This chain joins TRBV27 and TRBJ2-7; 9 nucleotides match TRBD1. There are 14 residues in the CDR3. The germline V gene encodes CDR1 MNHEY and CDR2 SMNVEV (reference sequence). V shed 10 bases, J shed 4 bases, and the junction held 11 bases outside the gene matches. As DNA, the CDR3 is TGTGCCACAAGCCGGACAGGGGCTTTGTACGAGCAGTACTTC. Encoded protein: CATSRTGALYEQYF.

The chain uses TRBV28 and TRBJ1-5, with TRBD1 as a possible D gene (6 bases). Deletions cut 7 bases from V and 6 bases from J, with 16 bases between. Looked up from germline, CDR1 is MDHEN and CDR2 is SYDVKM. The CDR3 loop spans 14 amino acids. The CDR3 DNA reads as TGTGCCAGCACCAGAAGGACAGTTGCTCAGCCCCAGCATTTT. Translation gives CASTRRTVAQPQHF. Complete variable domain (other parts from reference TRBV28 and TRBJ1-5): DVKVTQSSRYLVKRTGEKVFLECVQDMDHENMFWYRQDPGLGLRLIYFSYDVKMKEKGDIPEGYSVSREKKERFSLILESASTNQTSMYLCASTRRTVAQPQHFGDGTRLSIL.

The chain uses TRBV5-6 and TRBJ1-2; possible D gene TRBD1, 5 bases. Trimming pared 7 bases from V and 8 bases from J, leaving 18 bases between. Germline V gives CDR1 SGHDT, CDR2 YYEEEE. The CDR3 covers 13 residues. CDR3 bases: TGTGCCAGCGCTTCCGCGGGGCCTCAGGGCTACACCTTC. It specifies CASASAGPQGYTF.

V gene TRBV10-2 combines with J gene TRBJ2-1; 11 nucleotides match TRBD2. The CDR3 is 15 residues long. Trimming cost V 7 bases and J 4 bases; bases outside gene matches: 6. Germline lookup yields CDR1 WSHSY and CDR2 SAAADI. CDR3 in DNA: TGCGCCAGCATTTTAGCGGGAGGGGCTTACAATGAGCAGTTCTTC. Translating gives CASILAGGAYNEQFF.

The chain recombines TRBV14 with TRBJ2-2; 9 bases map to TRBD1. With V trimmed by 4 bases and J by 7 bases, 4 bases remained unmatched. Germline-derived CDR1 and CDR2 are SGHDN and FVKESK. The CDR3 is 14 residues long. The CDR3 reads CASSLQGAGGELFF. DNA of the CDR3: TGTGCCAGCAGCCTACAGGGGGCCGGCGGGGAGCTGTTTTTT.

The chain employs TRBV6-1 and TRBJ2-1, with 9 bases lining up with TRBD1. Losses at the gene ends were 7 bases for V and 6 bases for J; bases not matched to a gene: 10. The CDR3 extends over 15 amino acids. Per germline, CDR1 MNHNS and CDR2 SASEGT. The CDR3 nucleotides read TGTGCCAGCAAGCGGGAACAGGGGGCATTCAATGAGCAGTTCTTC. The encoded protein is CASKREQGAFNEQFF.

The chain recombines TRBV28 with TRBJ2-7; 16 bases are shared with TRBD2. This CDR3 has 15 residues. Germline trimming cut 5 bases from V and 5 bases from J; bases unmatched to any gene: 3. Germline CDR1 reads MDHEN; CDR2 reads SYDVKM. CDR3 bases: TGTGCCAGCAGTCTAGGGACTAGCGGGAGGGACGAGCAGTACTTC. Its translation: CASSLGTSGRDEQYF.

J is TRBJ2-5 and V is TRBV5-5, with D maybe TRBD2 (6 bases). The CDR3 is made up of 14 amino acids. V dropped 6 bases and J dropped 4 bases, with 16 bases sitting between them. Germline V gene data show CDR1 as SGHKS and CDR2 as YYEKEE (reference sequence). CDR3 region: CASTFAGLGETQYF. DNA of the CDR3: TGTGCCAGCACCTTTGCGGGACTGGGAGAGACCCAGTACTTC.

The V and J genes are TRBV4-1 and TRBJ2-2, with a weak D call TRBD1 (6 bases). The CDR3 sequence is 17 residues long. V lost 0 bases, J lost 2 bases, and 13 bases lay in between. The germline gives CDR1 MGHRA, CDR2 YSYEKL. CDR3 DNA: TGCGCCAGCAGCCAAGATCGGGCAGGGGCAAACACCGGGGAGCTGTTTTTT. It yields the protein CASSQDRAGANTGELFF.

The CDR3 sequence is CASSLVLARGEKLFF. The CDR3, as DNA: TGTGCCAGCAGCTTAGTCCTGGCCAGGGGTGAAAAACTGTTTTTT. This chain connects TRBV7-9 to TRBJ1-4; D possibly corresponds to TRBD1 (6 bases). The germline V and J ends were trimmed by 1 base and 7 bases, with 13 bases remaining between them. This CDR3 has 15 amino acids. Germline-derived CDR1 and CDR2 are SEHNR and FQNEAQ (reference sequence).

This chain links TRBV30 with TRBJ2-1; the D is unclear. CDR1 and CDR2 (germline): GTSNPN, SVGIG (reference sequence). The CDR3 extends over 13 amino acids. The V end was cut by 5 bases, the J end by 0 bases, with 8 bases between. In DNA form, the CDR3 reads TGTGCCTGGGGGCTTAGCTCCTACAATGAGCAGTTCTTC. This encodes CAWGLSSYNEQFF. Complete variable domain (other parts from reference TRBV30 and TRBJ2-1): SQTIHQWPATLVQPVGSPLSLECTVEGTSNPNLYWYRQAAGRGLQLLFYSVGIGQISSEVPQNLSASRPQDRQFILSSKKLLLSDSGFYLCAWGLSSYNEQFFGPGTRLTVL.

The chain couples TRBV27 to TRBJ1-1; 7 nucleotides agree with TRBD1. Germline values: CDR1 MNHEY, CDR2 SMNVEV (reference sequence). The CDR3 has 16 amino acids. V lost 0 bases to trimming and J lost 1 base; unmatched junction nucleotides: 5. CDR3 in DNA: TGTGCCAGCAGTTTATCCCACAGGGGCAGGAACACTGAAGCTTTCTTT. Its translation: CASSLSHRGRNTEAFF.

The V and J genes are TRBV18 and TRBJ1-2; 12 bases are a match to TRBD1. CDR1 is KGHSH, CDR2 LQKENI, per germline. The V and J ends lost 4 bases and 4 bases, in that order; junction bases with no gene match: 22. The CDR3 is made up of 21 amino acids. DNA for the CDR3: TGTGCCAGCTCACGACCCGGGGGGGACAGGGGGCGGAAGGGGGAAGGCTATGGCTACACCTTC. The encoded protein is CASSRPGGDRGRKGEGYGYTF.

The V call is TRBV30, the J call TRBJ2-1; no firm D call. Trimming removed 1 base at V and 3 bases at J, with 4 bases between. Germline V lookup: CDR1 GTSNPN, CDR2 SVGIG (reference sequence). The CDR3 loop spans 12 amino acids. The CDR3 here is CAWSDSYNEQFF. The CDR3 DNA is TGTGCCTGGAGTGACAGCTACAATGAGCAGTTCTTC.

The V gene is TRBV5-6, the J gene TRBJ2-7; tentatively, D is TRBD2 (6 bases). This CDR3 spans 13 amino acids. Germline CDR1 is SGHDT and CDR2 is YYEEEE. Trimming stripped 5 bases from V and 0 bases from J, with 9 bases between. DNA for the CDR3: TGTGCCAGCAGAACCGGGAGCTCCTACGAGCAGTACTTC. It codes for CASRTGSSYEQYF.

The chain recombines TRBV27 with TRBJ1-2; D is perhaps TRBD1 (5 bases). Germline CDR1 and CDR2: MNHEY and SMNVEV (reference sequence). The CDR3 is 13 amino acids. V lost 3 bases, J lost 6 bases, and 11 bases lay in between. The CDR3 nucleotides read TGTGCCAGCAGTTTTCAGGGAATGGATGGCTACACCTTC. Its translation: CASSFQGMDGYTF.

The genes are TRBV10-2 and TRBJ2-7, with TRBD2 identical over 9 bases. CDR1 and CDR2 from the germline V gene are WSHSY and SAAADI. The V gene end was trimmed by 3 bases and the J gene end by 3 bases; junction bases not matched to a gene: 12. The CDR3 totals 17 residues. The CDR3, as DNA: TGCGCCAGCAGTGACCTTTTTACTAGCGGGCTATTCTACGAGCAGTACTTC. It specifies CASSDLFTSGLFYEQYF.